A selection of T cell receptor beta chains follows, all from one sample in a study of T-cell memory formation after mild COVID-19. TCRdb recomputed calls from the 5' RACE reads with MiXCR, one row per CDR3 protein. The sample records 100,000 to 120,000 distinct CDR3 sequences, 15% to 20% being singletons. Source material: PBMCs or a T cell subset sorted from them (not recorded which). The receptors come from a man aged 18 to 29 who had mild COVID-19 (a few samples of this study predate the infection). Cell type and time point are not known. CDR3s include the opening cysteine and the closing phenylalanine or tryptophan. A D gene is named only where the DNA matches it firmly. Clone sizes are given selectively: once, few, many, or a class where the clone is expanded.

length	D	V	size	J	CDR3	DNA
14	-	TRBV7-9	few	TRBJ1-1	CASSLGPHLTEAFF	TGTGCCAGCAGCTTAGGTCCCCACCTGACCGAAGCTTTCTTT
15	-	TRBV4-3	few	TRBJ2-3	CASSPWGRSTDTQYF	TGCGCCAGCAGCCCTTGGGGGCGGAGCACAGATACGCAGTATTTT
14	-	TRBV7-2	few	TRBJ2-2	CASSLTWRTGELFF	TGTGCCAGCAGCCTGACCTGGCGCACCGGGGAGCTGTTTTTT
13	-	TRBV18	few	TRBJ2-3	CASVWPEGDTQYF	TGTGCCAGCGTCTGGCCCGAGGGGGATACGCAGTATTTT
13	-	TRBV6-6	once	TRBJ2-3	CASSEPVADTQYF	TGTGCCAGCAGTGAACCGGTTGCAGATACGCAGTATTTT
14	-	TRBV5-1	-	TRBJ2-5	CASSLESTQETQYF	TGCGCCAGCAGCTTGGAAAGTACTCAAGAGACCCAGTACTTC
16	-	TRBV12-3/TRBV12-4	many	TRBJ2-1	CASSLIGGGLYNEQFF	TGTGCCAGCAGTTTAATTGGCGGGGGCCTCTACAATGAGCAGTTCTTC
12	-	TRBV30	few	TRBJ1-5	CAWSREAGPQHF	TGTGCCTGGAGTAGGGAGGCTGGACCCCAGCATTTT
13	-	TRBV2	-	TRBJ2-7	CASSATGFYEQYF	TGTGCCAGCAGTGCGACGGGGTTCTACGAGCAGTACTTC
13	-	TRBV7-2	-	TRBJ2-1	CASSPPSQNEQFF	TGTGCCAGCAGCCCCCCCAGTCAGAATGAGCAGTTCTTC
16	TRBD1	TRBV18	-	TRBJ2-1	CASHHRNRGPVDEQFF	TGTGCCAGCCATCACCGGAACAGGGGGCCGGTAGATGAGCAGTTCTTC
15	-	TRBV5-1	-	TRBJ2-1	CASSFTGQTSNEQFF	TGCGCCAGCAGCTTTACTGGTCAAACCTCCAATGAGCAGTTCTTC
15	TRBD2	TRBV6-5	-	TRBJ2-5	CASSYSSGIQETQYF	TGTGCCAGCAGTTACTCGAGCGGGATCCAAGAGACCCAGTACTTC
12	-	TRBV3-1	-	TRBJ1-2	CASSPDLNGYTF	TGTGCCAGCAGCCCCGACCTGAATGGCTACACCTTC
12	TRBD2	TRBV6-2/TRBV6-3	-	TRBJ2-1	CASSYRGDEQFF	TGTGCCAGCAGTTATCGGGGGGATGAGCAGTTCTTC
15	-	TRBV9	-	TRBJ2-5	CASSVERGRGETQYF	TGTGCCAGCAGCGTAGAGCGAGGGCGCGGAGAGACCCAGTACTTC